Following are 19 T cell receptor beta chains from one sample sequenced in a study of blood T cells in healthy people across ages. Primers used in a second PCR of roughly 7 to 12 cycles were a sample-barcoded 5' primer and a J-beta primer mix. TCRdb reprocessed the 5' RACE reads via MiXCR and lists one record per CDR3 protein. Of about 1,600,000 distinct CDR3 sequences listed, approximately 40% were seen once; the top ten hold around 8%. Sequencing used blood. All receptors come from a woman younger than 30 in good health.

The chain has TRBV7-8 and TRBJ2-5; D might be TRBD1 (5 bases). The V end was cut by 3 bases, the J end by 1 base, with 9 bases between. CDR3 length: 14 amino acids. Per the germline V gene, CDR1 is SGHVS and CDR2 is FQNEAQ. CDR3 region: CASSFNRIQETQYF. CDR3 bases: TGTGCCAGCAGCTTCAACAGGATCCAAGAGACCCAGTACTTC. The variable domain in full, with the rest retrieved from reference TRBV7-8 and TRBJ2-5, is GAGVSQSPRYKVAKRGQDVALRCDPISGHVSLFWYQQALGQGPEFLTYFQNEAQLDKSGLPSDRFFAERPEGSVSTLKIQRTQQEDSAVYLCASSFNRIQETQYFGPGTRLLVL.

This sequence joins TRBV6-6 and TRBJ2-1; D gene unclear. V was trimmed by 8 bases and J by 5 bases, leaving 4 bases between them. CDR1 is MNHNY and CDR2 is SVGAGI in the germline V gene (reference sequence). CDR3 length equals 10 residues. The CDR3 nucleotides read TGTGCCAGCGGGCACAATGAGCAGTTCTTC. Translating it yields CASGHNEQFF.

This chain connects TRBV12-3 or TRBV12-4 to TRBJ2-7; the D gene is possibly TRBD2 (6 bases). The end of the DNA fits TRBJ2-5 better, so the J call may be wrong. This CDR3 is built from 15 residues. The CDR3 DNA follows: TGTGCCAGCAGTTTAGTTTCGGGGGACGGGGAGACCCAGTACTTC. It yields the protein CASSLVSGDGETQYF.

This clonotype was picked up many times. The chain uses TRBV13 and TRBJ2-1; D not certain. Germline lookup yields CDR1 PRHDT and CDR2 FYEKMQ (reference sequence). The length of the CDR3 is 14 residues. V was clipped by 0 bases and J by 4 bases, with 7 bases between them. CDR3 region: CASSLGSRYNEQFF. The CDR3 region has the DNA TGTGCCAGCAGCTTAGGAAGTCGTTACAATGAGCAGTTCTTC.

This chain links TRBV11-1 with TRBJ2-1; the match to TRBD2 covers 12 bases. The CDR3 loop spans 16 amino acids. Losses at the gene ends were 4 bases for V and 3 bases for J; bases not matched to a gene: 4. Germline V gene data show CDR1 as SGHAT and CDR2 as FQDESV (reference sequence). CDR3 region: CASSSPGLAGYNEQFF. CDR3 in DNA: TGTGCCAGCAGCTCACCGGGACTAGCGGGCTACAATGAGCAGTTCTTC. The variable domain in full, completed from reference TRBV11-1 and TRBJ2-1, reads EAEVAQSPRYKITEKSQAVAFWCDPISGHATLYWYRQILGQGPELLVQFQDESVVDDSQLPKDRFSAERLKGVDSTLKIQPAELGDSAMYLCASSSPGLAGYNEQFFGPGTRLTVL.

This chain uses TRBV6-5 with TRBJ1-2; D is uncertain. The CDR3 runs to 15 residues. V was trimmed by 4 bases and J by 4 bases, leaving 16 bases between them. The germline V gene encodes CDR1 MNHEY and CDR2 SVGAGI. The CDR3 sequence is CASSWYTNLPYGYTF. The CDR3, as DNA: TGTGCCAGCAGTTGGTACACGAACCTTCCCTATGGCTACACCTTC.

This clonotype showed up many times. The gene calls are TRBV9 and TRBJ2-1; D is perhaps TRBD2 (6 bases). The germline V gene has CDR1 SGDLS and CDR2 YYNGEE. The CDR3 totals 12 residues. V gave up 6 bases and J gave up 8 bases, with 12 bases separating them. The CDR3 here is CASTKGGDEQFF. The CDR3 DNA follows: TGTGCCAGCACCAAAGGCGGGGATGAGCAGTTCTTC.

The chain is built from TRBV4-1 and TRBJ2-7, with D uncertain. CDR3 length: 16 amino acids. V dropped 1 base and J dropped 0 bases, with 13 bases sitting between them. In germline, CDR1 is MGHRA, CDR2 YSYEKL. CDR3 DNA: TGCGCCAGCAGCCAAGGGTCAGTGCTAGACTCCTACGAGCAGTACTTC. Translating it yields CASSQGSVLDSYEQYF.

This clonotype was seen many times. The chain couples TRBV5-1 to TRBJ2-1; D ambiguous. The V end lost 3 bases, the J end lost 5 bases, and 12 bases lay between the germline ends. In germline, CDR1 is SGHRS, CDR2 YFSETQ. The CDR3 runs to 14 residues. The DNA of the CDR3 is TGCGCCAGCAGCTCTAACTACCCTGACAATGAGCAGTTCTTC. Translation gives CASSSNYPDNEQFF.

The chain's CDR3 is CASSLAVGQGIGNTIYF. The CDR3, as DNA: TGTGCCAGCAGCTTAGCAGTCGGGCAGGGAATAGGAAACACCATATATTTT. The chain uses TRBV7-2 and TRBJ1-3, with D possibly matching TRBD1 (5 bases). The CDR3 spans 17 residues. The germline V and J ends were trimmed by 0 bases and 4 bases, with 16 bases remaining between them. Germline V gives CDR1 SGHTA, CDR2 FQGNSA.

The chain links TRBV9 to TRBJ2-7; the D gene could be TRBD1 or TRBD2 (5 bases each). The CDR3 loop spans 15 amino acids. CDR1 is SGDLS, CDR2 YYNGEE, per germline. Trimming shortened V by 4 bases and J by 0 bases, and 14 bases separated the two germline ends. The CDR3: CASSNGPGLSYEQYF. The CDR3 DNA sequence: TGTGCCAGCAGCAATGGGCCGGGGCTCTCCTACGAGCAGTACTTC.

The chain combines TRBV12-3 or TRBV12-4 with TRBJ2-1; 13 bases line up with TRBD2. This CDR3 has 15 amino acids. The trim removed 6 bases at V and 6 bases at J, leaving 5 bases unmatched. The CDR3 here is CASRILAGGPNEQFF. CDR3 DNA sequence: TGTGCCAGCAGAATACTAGCGGGAGGGCCCAATGAGCAGTTCTTC.

This clonotype has just a few counts. The chain links TRBV6-4 to TRBJ2-3; TRBD2 matches 8 bases. The germline CDR1 and CDR2 sequences are MRHNA and SNTAGT. V shed 6 bases and J 2 bases; nucleotides not matched to a gene: 4. The CDR3 loop spans 14 amino acids. Here the CDR3 reads CASRLAAHTDTQYF. The CDR3 coding sequence is TGTGCCAGCAGACTAGCGGCCCACACAGATACGCAGTATTTT.

The chain combines TRBV7-2 with TRBJ2-5; 12 bases match TRBD2. CDR1 is SGHTA, CDR2 FQGNSA, per germline. The V segment lost 3 bases and the J segment 11 bases; nucleotides outside the gene matches: 13. The CDR3 spans 16 residues. The CDR3 bases are TGTGCCAGCAGCTTCCTAGCGGGAGGGCATGTGGGAGAGCAGTACTTC. This encodes CASSFLAGGHVGEQYF. Combining the CDR3 with reference TRBV7-2 and TRBJ2-5 gives the whole variable domain GAGVSQSPSNKVTEKGKDVELRCDPISGHTALYWYRQSLGQGLEFLIYFQGNSAPDKSGLPSDRFSAERTGGSVSTLTIQRTQQEDSAVYLCASSFLAGGHVGEQYFGPGTRLLVL.

This clonotype was counted at least ten times. V gene TRBV20-1 combines with J gene TRBJ2-1; D is undetermined. The germline V and J ends were trimmed by 3 bases and 7 bases, with 10 bases remaining between them. The CDR3 spans 12 residues. The germline V gene has CDR1 DFQATT and CDR2 SNEGSKA (reference sequence). The CDR3 sequence is CSARIGWNEQFF. The CDR3 region has the DNA TGCAGTGCTAGGATAGGGTGGAATGAGCAGTTCTTC.

The CDR3 DNA sequence: TGCGCCAGCAGCCAAGCTCCAGGAGGCTATGGCTACACCTTC. Translating gives CASSQAPGGYGYTF. The chain recombines TRBV4-1 with TRBJ1-2, with D hard to call. Germline CDR1 is MGHRA and CDR2 is YSYEKL. Trimming stripped 1 base from V and 4 bases from J, with 10 bases between. CDR3 length: 14 residues.

The chain joins TRBV4-2 to TRBJ2-1; D ambiguous. The CDR3 runs 11 residues. With 0 bases removed from V and 10 bases from J, the gap between germline ends came to 4 bases. Germline values: CDR1 LGHNA, CDR2 YNFKEQ. Written as DNA, the CDR3 is TGTGCCAGCAGCCAAGAGCCGGAGCAGTTCTTC. Its translation is CASSQEPEQFF.

This clonotype was observed a handful of times. The chain carries TRBV12-3 or TRBV12-4 and TRBJ2-5; D might be TRBD1 (6 bases). Trimming removed 8 bases at V and 5 bases at J, with 15 bases between. The length of the CDR3 is 13 residues. CDR3 protein: CASLGQNYETQYF. CDR3 DNA: TGTGCCAGCCTAGGACAGAACTATGAGACCCAGTACTTC.

This clonotype is a singleton in its sample. The rearrangement joins TRBV4-1 to TRBJ2-1; D not certain. V lost 8 bases, J lost 8 bases, and 16 bases lay in between. CDR3 size: 13 residues. Germline loops: CDR1 MGHRA, CDR2 YSYEKL. CDR3 coding DNA: TGCGCCAGCGGCCCCCTGCAAGGACATGAGCAGTTCTTC. Amino acids: CASGPLQGHEQFF.